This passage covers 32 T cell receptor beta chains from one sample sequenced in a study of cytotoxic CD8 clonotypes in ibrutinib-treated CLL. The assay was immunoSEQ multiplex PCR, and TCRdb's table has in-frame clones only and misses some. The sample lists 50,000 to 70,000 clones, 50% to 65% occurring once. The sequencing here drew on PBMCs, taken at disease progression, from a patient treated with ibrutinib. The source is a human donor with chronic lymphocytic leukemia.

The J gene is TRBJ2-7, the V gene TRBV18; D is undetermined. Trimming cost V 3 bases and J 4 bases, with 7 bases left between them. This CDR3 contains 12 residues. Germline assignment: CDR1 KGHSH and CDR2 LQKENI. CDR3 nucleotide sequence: TGTGCCAGCTCACCGGCAAGATACGAGCAGTACTTC. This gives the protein CASSPARYEQYF.

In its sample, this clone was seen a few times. CDR3: CASMDGLEDYGYTF. The CDR3 DNA reads TGCGCCAGCATGGACGGGTTGGAGGACTATGGCTACACCTTC. The V call is TRBV5-1, the J call TRBJ1-2; D is unclear. The CDR3 sequence is 14 residues long. V shed 6 bases and J shed 3 bases, with 15 bases lying between them. From germline, CDR1 is SGHRS and CDR2 YFSETQ.

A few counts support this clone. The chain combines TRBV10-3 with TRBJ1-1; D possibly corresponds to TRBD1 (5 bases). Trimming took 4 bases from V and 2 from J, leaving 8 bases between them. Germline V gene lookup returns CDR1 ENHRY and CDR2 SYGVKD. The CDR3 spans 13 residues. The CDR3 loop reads CAISGRGNTEAFF. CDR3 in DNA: TGTGCCATCAGTGGGAGGGGAAACACTGAAGCTTTCTTT.

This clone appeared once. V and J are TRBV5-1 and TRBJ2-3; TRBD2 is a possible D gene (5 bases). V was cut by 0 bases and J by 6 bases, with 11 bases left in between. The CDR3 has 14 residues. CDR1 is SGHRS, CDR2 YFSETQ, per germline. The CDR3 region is CASSLGSRGDTQYF. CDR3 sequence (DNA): TGCGCCAGCAGCTTGGGGTCCCGAGGGGATACGCAGTATTTT.

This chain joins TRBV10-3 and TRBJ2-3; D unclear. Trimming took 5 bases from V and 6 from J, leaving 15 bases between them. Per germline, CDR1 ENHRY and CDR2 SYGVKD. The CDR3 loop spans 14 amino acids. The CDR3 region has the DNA TGTGCCATCAGTTCGCGCCCAGGAGCGGATACGCAGTATTTT. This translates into CAISSRPGADTQYF.

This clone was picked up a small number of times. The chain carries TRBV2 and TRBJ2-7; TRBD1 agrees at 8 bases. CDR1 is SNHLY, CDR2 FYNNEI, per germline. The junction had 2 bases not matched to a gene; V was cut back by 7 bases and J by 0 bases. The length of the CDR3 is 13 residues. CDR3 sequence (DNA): TGTGCCAGCACCGACAGGGGCTCCTACGAGCAGTACTTC. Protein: CASTDRGSYEQYF.

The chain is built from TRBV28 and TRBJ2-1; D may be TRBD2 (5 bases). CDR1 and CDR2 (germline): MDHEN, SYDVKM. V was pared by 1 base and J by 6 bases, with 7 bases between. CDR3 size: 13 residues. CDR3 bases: TGTGCCAGCAGTTTATTGGCGGGCAATGAGCAGTTCTTC. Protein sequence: CASSLLAGNEQFF.

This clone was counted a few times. CDR3 nucleotide sequence: TGTGCCAGCATCAAAGGTACGGGAGCTAACTATGGCTACACCTTC. As protein: CASIKGTGANYGYTF. The rearrangement joins TRBV6-1 to TRBJ1-2, with no clear D. CDR3 length equals 15 residues. Germline V CDR1 and CDR2: MNHNS, SASEGT. Trimming left V 7 bases short and J 0 bases short, with 15 bases between.

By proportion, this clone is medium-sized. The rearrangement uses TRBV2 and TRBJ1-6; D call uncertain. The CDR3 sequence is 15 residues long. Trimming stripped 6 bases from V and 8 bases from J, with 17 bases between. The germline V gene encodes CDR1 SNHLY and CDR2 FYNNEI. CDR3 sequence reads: CASSLGVRAYSPLHF. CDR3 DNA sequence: TGTGCCAGCAGCTTAGGTGTCCGAGCCTATTCACCCCTCCACTTT.

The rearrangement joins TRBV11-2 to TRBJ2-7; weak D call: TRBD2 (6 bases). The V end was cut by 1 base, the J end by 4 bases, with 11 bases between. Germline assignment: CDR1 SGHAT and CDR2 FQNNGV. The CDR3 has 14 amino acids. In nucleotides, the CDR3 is TGTGCCAGCAGCTTAGCCGGGGGTTATTACGAGCAGTACTTC. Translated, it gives CASSLAGGYYEQYF.

The CDR3 here is CASSPGLADREQFF. CDR3 bases: TGTGCCAGCAGCCCGGGACTAGCGGACCGAGAGCAGTTCTTC. The V and J genes are TRBV5-6 and TRBJ2-1; TRBD2 agrees at 11 bases. CDR1 and CDR2 (germline): SGHDT, YYEEEE. The CDR3 is 14 residues long. The J segment lost 10 bases and the V segment lost 4 bases, leaving 7 bases of the junction unmatched.

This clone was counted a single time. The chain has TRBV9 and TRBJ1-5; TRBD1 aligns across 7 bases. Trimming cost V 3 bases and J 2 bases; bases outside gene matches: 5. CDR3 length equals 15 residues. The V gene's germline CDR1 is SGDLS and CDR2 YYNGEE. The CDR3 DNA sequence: TGTGCCAGCAGCGCGGGGACAGTGGGCAATCAGCCCCAGCATTTT. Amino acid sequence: CASSAGTVGNQPQHF.

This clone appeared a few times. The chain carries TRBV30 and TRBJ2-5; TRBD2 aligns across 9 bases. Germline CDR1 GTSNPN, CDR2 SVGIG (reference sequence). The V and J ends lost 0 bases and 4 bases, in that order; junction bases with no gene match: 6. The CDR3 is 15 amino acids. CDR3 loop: CAWSVVSGRRETQYF. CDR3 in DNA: TGTGCCTGGAGTGTGGTTAGCGGGAGAAGAGAGACCCAGTACTTC.

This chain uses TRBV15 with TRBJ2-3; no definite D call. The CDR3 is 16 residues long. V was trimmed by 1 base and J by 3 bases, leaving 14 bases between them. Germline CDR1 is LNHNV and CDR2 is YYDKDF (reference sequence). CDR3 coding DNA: TGTGCCACCAGCAGAGTCCCAGAGGTCGAGACAGATACGCAGTATTTT. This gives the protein CATSRVPEVETDTQYF.

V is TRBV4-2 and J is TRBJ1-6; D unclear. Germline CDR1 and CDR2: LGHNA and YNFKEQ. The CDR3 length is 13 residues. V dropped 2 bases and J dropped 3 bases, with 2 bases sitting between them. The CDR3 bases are TGTGCCAGCAGCCAATACTATAATTCACCCCTCCACTTT. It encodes CASSQYYNSPLHF.

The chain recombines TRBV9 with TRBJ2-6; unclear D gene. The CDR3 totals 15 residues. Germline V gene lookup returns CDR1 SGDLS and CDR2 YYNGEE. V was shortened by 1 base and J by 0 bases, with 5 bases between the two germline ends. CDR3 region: CASSVWSSGANVLTF. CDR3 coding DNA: TGTGCCAGCAGCGTATGGAGCTCTGGGGCCAACGTCCTGACTTTC.

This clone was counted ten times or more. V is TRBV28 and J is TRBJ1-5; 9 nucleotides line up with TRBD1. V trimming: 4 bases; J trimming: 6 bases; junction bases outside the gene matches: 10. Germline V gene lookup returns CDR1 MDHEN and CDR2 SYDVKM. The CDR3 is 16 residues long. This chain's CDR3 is CASSSFRQGVSQPQHF. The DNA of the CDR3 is TGTGCCAGCAGTTCCTTCCGACAGGGGGTTAGTCAGCCCCAGCATTTT. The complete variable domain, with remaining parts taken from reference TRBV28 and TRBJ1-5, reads DVKVTQSSRYLVKRTGEKVFLECVQDMDHENMFWYRQDPGLGLRLIYFSYDVKMKEKGDIPEGYSVSREKKERFSLILESASTNQTSMYLCASSSFRQGVSQPQHFGDGTRLSIL.

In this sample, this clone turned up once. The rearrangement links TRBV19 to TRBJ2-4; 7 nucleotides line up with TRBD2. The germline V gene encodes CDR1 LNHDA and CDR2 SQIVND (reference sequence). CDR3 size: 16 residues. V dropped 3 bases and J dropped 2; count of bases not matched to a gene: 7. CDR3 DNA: TGTGCCAGTAGTATGGGAGGGGTAGGAACCAAAAACATTCAGTACTTC. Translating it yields CASSMGGVGTKNIQYF.

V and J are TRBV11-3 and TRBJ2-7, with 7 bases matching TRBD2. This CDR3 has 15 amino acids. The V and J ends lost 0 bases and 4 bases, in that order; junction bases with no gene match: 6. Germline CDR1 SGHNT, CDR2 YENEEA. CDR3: CASSLDSLAVYEQYF. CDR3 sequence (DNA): TGTGCCAGCAGCTTAGATTCCCTAGCGGTATACGAGCAGTACTTC.

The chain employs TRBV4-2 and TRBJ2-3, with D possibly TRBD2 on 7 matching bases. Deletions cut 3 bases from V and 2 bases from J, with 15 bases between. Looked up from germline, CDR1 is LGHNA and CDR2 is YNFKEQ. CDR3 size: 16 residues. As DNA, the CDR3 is TGTGCCAGCAGCCAGGTGGGGGGGCTATCCACAGATACGCAGTATTTT. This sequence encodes CASSQVGGLSTDTQYF.

The CDR3 loop is CASSFQGAYGYTF. The CDR3 nucleotides are TGTGCCAGCAGTTTCCAGGGGGCCTATGGCTACACCTTC. The rearrangement joins TRBV28 to TRBJ1-2; TRBD1 agrees at 8 bases. V dropped 3 bases and J dropped 4; count of bases not matched to a gene: 1. From germline, CDR1 is MDHEN and CDR2 SYDVKM. The CDR3 has 13 amino acids.

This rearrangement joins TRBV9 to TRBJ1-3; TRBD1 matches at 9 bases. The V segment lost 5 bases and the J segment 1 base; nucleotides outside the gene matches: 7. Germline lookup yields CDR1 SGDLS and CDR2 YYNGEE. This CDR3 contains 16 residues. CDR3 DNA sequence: TGTGCCAGCAGTAAGGGACAGGGTTTTTCTGGAAACACCATATATTTT. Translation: CASSKGQGFSGNTIYF.

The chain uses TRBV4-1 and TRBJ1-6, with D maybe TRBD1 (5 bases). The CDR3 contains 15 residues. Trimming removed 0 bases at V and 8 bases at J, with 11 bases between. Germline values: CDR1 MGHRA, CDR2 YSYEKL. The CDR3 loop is CASSQDIQGYSPLHF. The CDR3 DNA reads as TGCGCCAGCAGCCAAGATATCCAGGGTTATTCACCCCTCCACTTT.

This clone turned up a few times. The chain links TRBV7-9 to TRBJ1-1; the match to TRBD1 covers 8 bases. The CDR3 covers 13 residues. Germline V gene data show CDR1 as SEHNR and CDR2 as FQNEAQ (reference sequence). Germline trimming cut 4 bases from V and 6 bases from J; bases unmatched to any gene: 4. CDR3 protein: CASSSDRGPEAFF. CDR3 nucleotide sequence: TGTGCCAGCAGCTCCGACAGGGGCCCTGAAGCTTTCTTT.

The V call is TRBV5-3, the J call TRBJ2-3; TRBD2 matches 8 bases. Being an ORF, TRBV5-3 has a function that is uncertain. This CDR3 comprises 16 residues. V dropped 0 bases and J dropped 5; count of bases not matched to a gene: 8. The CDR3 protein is CARSLAGTRQGDTQYF. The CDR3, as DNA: TGTGCCAGAAGCTTGGCCGGGACTAGGCAGGGAGATACGCAGTATTTT.

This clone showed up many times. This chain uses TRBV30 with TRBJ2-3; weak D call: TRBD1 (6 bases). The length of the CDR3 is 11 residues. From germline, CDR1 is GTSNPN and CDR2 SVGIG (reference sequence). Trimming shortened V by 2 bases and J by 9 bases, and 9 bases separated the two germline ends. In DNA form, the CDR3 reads TGTGCCTGGAGTATGCAGGGGACGCAGTATTTT. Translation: CAWSMQGTQYF.

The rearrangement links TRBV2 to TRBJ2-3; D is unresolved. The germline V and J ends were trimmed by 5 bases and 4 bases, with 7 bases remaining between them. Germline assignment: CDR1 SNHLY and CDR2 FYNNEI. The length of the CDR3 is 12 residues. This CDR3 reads CASSPLADTQYF. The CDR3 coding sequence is TGTGCCAGCAGTCCTTTAGCAGATACGCAGTATTTT. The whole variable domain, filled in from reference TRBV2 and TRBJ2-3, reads EPEVTQTPSHQVTQMGQEVILRCVPISNHLYFYWYRQILGQKVEFLVSFYNNEISEKSEIFDDQFSVERPDGSNFTLKIRSTKLEDSAMYFCASSPLADTQYFGPGTRLTVL.

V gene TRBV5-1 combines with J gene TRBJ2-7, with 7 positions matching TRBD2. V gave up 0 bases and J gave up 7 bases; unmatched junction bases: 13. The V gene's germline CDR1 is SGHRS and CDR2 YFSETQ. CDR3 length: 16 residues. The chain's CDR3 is CASSLAANPPGREQYF. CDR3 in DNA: TGCGCCAGCAGCTTGGCCGCGAACCCTCCCGGGAGGGAGCAGTACTTC. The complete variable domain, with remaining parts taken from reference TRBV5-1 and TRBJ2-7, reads KAGVTQTPRYLIKTRGQQVTLSCSPISGHRSVSWYQQTPGQGLQFLFEYFSETQRNKGNFPGRFSGRQFSNSRSEMNVSTLELGDSALYLCASSLAANPPGREQYFGPGTRLTVT.

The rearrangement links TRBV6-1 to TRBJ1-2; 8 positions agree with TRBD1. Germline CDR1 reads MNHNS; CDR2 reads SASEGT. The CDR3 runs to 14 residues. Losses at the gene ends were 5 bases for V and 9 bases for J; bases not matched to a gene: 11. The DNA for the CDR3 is TGTGCCAGCAGTCCACGGGGACAGGAGCTGAGCTACACCTTC. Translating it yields CASSPRGQELSYTF.

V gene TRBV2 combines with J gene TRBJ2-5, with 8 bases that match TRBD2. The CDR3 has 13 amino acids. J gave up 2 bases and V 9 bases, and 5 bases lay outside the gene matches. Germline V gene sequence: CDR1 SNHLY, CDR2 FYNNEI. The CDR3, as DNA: TGTGCCAGTTTAGGACTAGCACAAGAGACCCAGTACTTC. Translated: CASLGLAQETQYF.

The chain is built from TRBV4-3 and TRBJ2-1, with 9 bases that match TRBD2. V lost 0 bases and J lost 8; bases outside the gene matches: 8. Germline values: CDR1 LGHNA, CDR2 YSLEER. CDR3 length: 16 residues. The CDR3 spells CASSQEATSGFDEQFF. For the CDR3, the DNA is TGCGCCAGCAGCCAAGAAGCAACTAGCGGGTTCGATGAGCAGTTCTTC.

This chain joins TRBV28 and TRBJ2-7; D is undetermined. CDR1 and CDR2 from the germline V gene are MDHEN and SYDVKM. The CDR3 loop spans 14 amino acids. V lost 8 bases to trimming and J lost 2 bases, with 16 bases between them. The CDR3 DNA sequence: TGTGCCAGCCTCCTATCAGCGAATACCTACGAGCAGTACTTC. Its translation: CASLLSANTYEQYF.